The 23 T cell receptor beta chains presented below share a single source sample, sequenced in a study of blood T cell repertoires in COVID-19. Generated by immunoSEQ multiplex PCR, the TCRdb table keeps only in-frame clones and is missing some. The sample includes roughly 200,000 clones, 80% to 90% of them seen just once. Sample: PBMCs or T cells enriched from blood (not recorded which). These receptors were collected from a man younger than 40 in a cohort exposed to, infected with or recovered from COVID-19 (not recorded which).

The rearrangement joins TRBV28 to TRBJ2-7; the match to TRBD2 covers 8 bases. Germline assignment: CDR1 MDHEN and CDR2 SYDVKM. Losses at the gene ends were 0 bases for V and 1 base for J; bases not matched to a gene: 8. The CDR3 loop spans 17 amino acids. The CDR3 protein is CASSLWGLGPPSYEQYF. In DNA, the CDR3 is TGTGCCAGCAGTTTATGGGGACTAGGGCCCCCTTCCTACGAGCAGTACTTC.

The genes are TRBV11-2 and TRBJ2-7; D is ambiguous. Trimming pared 4 bases from V and 1 base from J, leaving 14 bases between. The germline CDR1 and CDR2 sequences are SGHAT and FQNNGV. The CDR3 is made up of 15 amino acids. For the CDR3, the DNA is TGTGCCAGCAGCTCCACAGCAGAATTTTCCTACGAGCAGTACTTC. Protein sequence: CASSSTAEFSYEQYF.

The V and J genes are TRBV25-1 and TRBJ1-2; 8 bases fit TRBD1. This CDR3 comprises 13 residues. The V and J ends lost 4 bases and 4 bases, in that order; junction bases with no gene match: 2. Looked up from germline, CDR1 is MGHDK and CDR2 is SYGVNS. The CDR3 protein is CASSGQGSYGYTF. The CDR3 DNA sequence: TGTGCCAGCAGTGGACAGGGGTCCTATGGCTACACCTTC.

This clone appeared a few times. The CDR3 loop reads CASSQSDRDRGTGELFF. In DNA form, the CDR3 reads TGCGCCAGCAGTCAATCAGATAGGGACAGGGGCACCGGGGAGCTGTTTTTT. V gene TRBV23-1 combines with J gene TRBJ2-2; 10 positions agree with TRBD1. Being an ORF, TRBV23-1 has a function that is uncertain. Unmatched junction bases numbered 5, after V lost 0 bases and J lost 4 bases. CDR3 length: 17 residues.

CDR3 sequence (DNA): TGTGCCAGCAGTTACGATAGCGGGAGCTTATACGAGCAGTACTTC. This encodes CASSYDSGSLYEQYF. This chain uses TRBV6-2 or TRBV6-3 with TRBJ2-7, with TRBD2 identical over 9 bases. Germline trimming cut 2 bases from V and 4 bases from J; bases unmatched to any gene: 6. CDR3 length: 15 residues. Looked up from germline, CDR1 is MNHEY and CDR2 is SVGEGT.

The chain employs TRBV2 and TRBJ1-5, with 11 nucleotides matching TRBD1. The CDR3 extends over 16 amino acids. V was pared by 8 bases and J by 6 bases, with 12 bases of the junction left unmatched. In germline, CDR1 is SNHLY, CDR2 FYNNEI. The CDR3 coding sequence is TGTGCCAGCCGGGACAGGGGGGCCCGGCCACGTCAGCCCCAGCATTTT. It yields the protein CASRDRGARPRQPQHF.

The chain carries TRBV6-4 and TRBJ1-2; D not resolved. This CDR3 is built from 12 residues. V was trimmed by 0 bases and J by 5 bases, leaving 4 bases between them. Germline CDR1 reads MRHNA; CDR2 reads SNTAGT. CDR3 nucleotides: TGTGCCAGCAGTGACTCCGGGTATGGCTACACCTTC. Translating it yields CASSDSGYGYTF.

The count of this clone is one. The chain joins TRBV10-3 to TRBJ1-2; 7 bases fit TRBD1. The CDR3 runs to 15 residues. Germline V lookup: CDR1 ENHRY, CDR2 SYGVKD. V shed 3 bases, J shed 3 bases, and the junction held 7 bases outside the gene matches. CDR3 in amino acids: CAISDEGGADYGYTF. The CDR3 DNA follows: TGTGCCATCAGTGATGAAGGGGGCGCGGACTATGGCTACACCTTC.

The chain employs TRBV5-1 and TRBJ2-3; D may be TRBD1 (5 bases). The CDR3 is 16 amino acids. The V end was cut by 4 bases, the J end by 1 base, with 16 bases between. Germline V gives CDR1 SGHRS, CDR2 YFSETQ. The CDR3, as DNA: TGCGCCAGCAGCATAACAGGATCTCTTCGCACAGATACGCAGTATTTT. Translation: CASSITGSLRTDTQYF.

The J gene is TRBJ2-7, the V gene TRBV29-1, with D perhaps matching TRBD1 (6 bases). The germline V gene encodes CDR1 SQVTM and CDR2 ANQGSEA. The ends were cut back, 6 bases at V and 5 bases at J, with 17 bases in the middle. The length of the CDR3 is 13 residues. DNA for the CDR3: TGCAGCGTGATCAACAGGGTTCTCCACGAGCAGTACTTC. Translating gives CSVINRVLHEQYF.

Notes on this clone: The sample contains more than one DNA sequence encoding this CDR3. The V and J genes are TRBV12-3 or TRBV12-4 and TRBJ2-7, with TRBD1 as a possible D gene (5 bases). Trimming took off 3 bases at V and 2 bases at J, with 8 bases between the two ends. This CDR3 comprises 13 residues. The DNA for the CDR3 is TGTGCCAGCAGTTTGGGCAGGGCCTACGAGCAGTACTTC. Its translation: CASSLGRAYEQYF.

The V and J genes are TRBV19 and TRBJ2-2; the D is unclear. Trimming removed 3 bases at V and 3 bases at J, with 5 bases between. CDR1 LNHDA and CDR2 SQIVND come from the germline V gene (reference sequence). The CDR3 is 13 amino acids. The DNA of the CDR3 is TGTGCCAGTAGTATTTCAGACACCGGGGAGCTGTTTTTT. It encodes CASSISDTGELFF.

The J gene is TRBJ2-7, the V gene TRBV5-4, with D possibly TRBD1 on 6 matching bases. Per germline, CDR1 SGHNT and CDR2 YYREEE (reference sequence). CDR3 length: 12 amino acids. With 2 bases removed from V and 6 bases from J, the gap between germline ends came to 9 bases. CDR3 in amino acids: CASSFQGREQYF. CDR3 bases: TGTGCCAGCAGCTTCCAGGGGCGCGAGCAGTACTTC.

The rearrangement uses TRBV13 and TRBJ2-1; D is possibly TRBD2 (6 bases). Germline V gene sequence: CDR1 PRHDT, CDR2 FYEKMQ (reference sequence). The CDR3 contains 14 residues. V lost 6 bases and J lost 9, with 18 bases in between. CDR3 amino acids: CASREFRGRSEQFF. The CDR3 region has the DNA TGTGCCAGCAGGGAGTTTCGGGGGAGGAGTGAGCAGTTCTTC.

The chain recombines TRBV13 with TRBJ1-2, with a weak D call TRBD1 (6 bases). The germline V gene has CDR1 PRHDT and CDR2 FYEKMQ (reference sequence). This CDR3 is 17 amino acids long. Trimming shortened V by 4 bases and J by 3 bases, and 21 bases separated the two germline ends. The CDR3 sequence is CASSSYADRRRDYGYTF. In nucleotides, the CDR3 is TGTGCCAGCAGCTCGTATGCCGACAGGCGACGGGACTATGGCTACACCTTC. The complete variable domain, with remaining parts taken from reference TRBV13 and TRBJ1-2, reads AAGVIQSPRHLIKEKRETATLKCYPIPRHDTVYWYQQGPGQDPQFLISFYEKMQSDKGSIPDRFSAQQFSDYHSELNMSSLELGDSALYFCASSSYADRRRDYGYTFGSGTRLTVV.

This clone was picked up one time. The J gene is TRBJ1-1, the V gene TRBV28, with 8 bases that match TRBD1. V dropped 3 bases and J dropped 10; count of bases not matched to a gene: 7. CDR1 is MDHEN and CDR2 is SYDVKM in the germline V gene. The CDR3 contains 13 residues. The CDR3 loop reads CASSFRAGGLAFF. Here the CDR3 DNA reads TGTGCCAGCAGTTTTCGTGCAGGGGGCTTAGCTTTCTTT. The complete variable domain, with remaining parts taken from reference TRBV28 and TRBJ1-1, reads DVKVTQSSRYLVKRTGEKVFLECVQDMDHENMFWYRQDPGLGLRLIYFSYDVKMKEKGDIPEGYSVSREKKERFSLILESASTNQTSMYLCASSFRAGGLAFFGQGTRLTVV.

The chain links TRBV5-1 to TRBJ1-2; TRBD1 agrees at 9 bases. Per the germline V gene, CDR1 is SGHRS and CDR2 is YFSETQ. This CDR3 is built from 16 residues. V trimming: 4 bases; J trimming: 6 bases; junction bases outside the gene matches: 13. The CDR3 sequence: CASSTGQGIRRDGYTF. The CDR3 coding sequence is TGCGCCAGCAGCACAGGACAGGGGATAAGAAGGGATGGCTACACCTTC.

The rearrangement joins TRBV27 to TRBJ2-7, with D perhaps TRBD1 (5 bases). Trimming shortened V by 5 bases and J by 2 bases, and 19 bases separated the two germline ends. Germline CDR1 is MNHEY and CDR2 is SMNVEV (reference sequence). This CDR3 contains 16 residues. CDR3 DNA sequence: TGTGCCAGCAGTCCAGCCGGCCGGCCCAGGGCCTACGAGCAGTACTTC. This gives the protein CASSPAGRPRAYEQYF.

The table lists this clone with a count of one. This sequence joins TRBV7-9 and TRBJ2-5; maybe TRBD2 (5 bases). In germline, CDR1 is SEHNR, CDR2 FQNEAQ (reference sequence). The CDR3 extends over 15 amino acids. Deletions cut 3 bases from V and 5 bases from J, with 16 bases between. The CDR3 reads CASSFDEGWEETQYF. CDR3 DNA: TGTGCCAGCAGCTTTGATGAGGGATGGGAGGAGACCCAGTACTTC.

About this clone: The same CDR3 can be traced to other DNA sequences in this sample. The chain is built from TRBV5-1 and TRBJ2-7, with unresolved D. Germline assignment: CDR1 SGHRS and CDR2 YFSETQ. This CDR3 contains 14 residues. V was cut by 4 bases and J by 0 bases, with 11 bases left in between. Here the CDR3 reads CASSLGGSSYEQYF. The CDR3 DNA sequence: TGCGCCAGCAGCCTCGGCGGAAGCTCCTACGAGCAGTACTTC.

The gene calls are TRBV25-1 and TRBJ1-1, with 7 positions matching TRBD1. This CDR3 is 14 amino acids long. V was clipped by 6 bases and J by 0 bases; unmatched bases: 4. Germline CDR1 and CDR2: MGHDK and SYGVNS. The DNA for the CDR3 is TGTGCCAGCAGCCCGGGACAGCTGAACACTGAAGCTTTCTTT. Translated: CASSPGQLNTEAFF.

The chain carries TRBV19 and TRBJ1-1; possibly TRBD1 for D (5 bases). This CDR3 is built from 14 residues. Germline V gene data show CDR1 as LNHDA and CDR2 as SQIVND (reference sequence). The germline V and J ends were trimmed by 3 bases and 1 base, with 9 bases remaining between them. The CDR3 here is CASSIRQGNTEAFF. The DNA for the CDR3 is TGTGCCAGTAGTATTAGGCAGGGGAACACTGAAGCTTTCTTT.

V gene TRBV7-3 combines with J gene TRBJ2-1, with unresolved D. The V gene lost 1 base and the J gene lost 6 bases, with 7 bases spanning the gap. The germline V gene has CDR1 SGHTA and CDR2 FQGTGA. The CDR3 consists of 13 residues. CDR3 bases: TGTGCCAGCAGCTTAAATCCGGTCAATGAGCAGTTCTTC. Translation: CASSLNPVNEQFF.